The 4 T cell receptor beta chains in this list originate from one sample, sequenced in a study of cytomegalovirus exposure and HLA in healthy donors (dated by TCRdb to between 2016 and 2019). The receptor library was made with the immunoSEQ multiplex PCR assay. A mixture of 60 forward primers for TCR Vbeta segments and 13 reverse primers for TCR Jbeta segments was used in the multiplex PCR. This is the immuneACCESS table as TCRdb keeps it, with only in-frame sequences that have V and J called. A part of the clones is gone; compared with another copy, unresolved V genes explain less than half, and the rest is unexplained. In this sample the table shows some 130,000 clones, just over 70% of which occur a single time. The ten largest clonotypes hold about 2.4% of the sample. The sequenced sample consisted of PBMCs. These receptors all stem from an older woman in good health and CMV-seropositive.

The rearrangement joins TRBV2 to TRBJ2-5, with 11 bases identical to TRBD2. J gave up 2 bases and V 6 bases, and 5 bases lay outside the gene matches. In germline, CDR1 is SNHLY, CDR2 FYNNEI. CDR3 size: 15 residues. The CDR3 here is CASSGTSGDQETQYF. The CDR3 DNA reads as TGTGCCAGCAGCGGGACTAGCGGAGATCAAGAGACCCAGTACTTC.

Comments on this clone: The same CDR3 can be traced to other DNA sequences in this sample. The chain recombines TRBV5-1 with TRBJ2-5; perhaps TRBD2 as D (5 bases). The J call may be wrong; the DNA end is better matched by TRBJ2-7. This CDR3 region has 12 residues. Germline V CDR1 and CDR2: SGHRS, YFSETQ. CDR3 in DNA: TGCGCCAGCAGCTCCACGGGGAACGAGCAGTACTTC. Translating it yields CASSSTGNEQYF.

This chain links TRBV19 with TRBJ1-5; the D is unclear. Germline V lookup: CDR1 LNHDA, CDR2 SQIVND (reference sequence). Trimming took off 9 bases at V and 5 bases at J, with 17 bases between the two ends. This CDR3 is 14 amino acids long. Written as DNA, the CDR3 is TGTGCCAGCCAGAGGTCTGAGGTGCATCAGCCCCAGCATTTT. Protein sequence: CASQRSEVHQPQHF.

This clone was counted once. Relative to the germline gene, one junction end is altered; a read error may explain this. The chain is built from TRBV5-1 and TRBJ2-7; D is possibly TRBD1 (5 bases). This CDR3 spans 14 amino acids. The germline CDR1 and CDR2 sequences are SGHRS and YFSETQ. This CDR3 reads CASSPTQVSHEQYF. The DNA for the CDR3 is TGCGCCAGCAGCCCCACACAGGTCTCCCACGAGCAGTACTTC.